The present T cell receptor (beta chain) was sequenced within a study of blood T cell repertoires in COVID-19. Study-wide context: From the United States, Italy and Spain came samples of acute and convalescent COVID-19. The analysed material was cDNA or gDNA that came from T cells, B-cell-depleted T cells, or PBMCs.

This clone occurred once. Unmatched junction bases numbered 4, after V lost 1 base and J lost 0 bases. Germline V gene data show CDR1 as MNHEY and CDR2 as SVGEGT. This CDR3 is built from 16 residues. Study processing details: Counts of nucleated cells, estimated from reference gene primer amplification, were obtained. Sequencing used immunoSEQ multiplex PCR; TCRdb keeps in-frame clones, though not all of them. V, J and clone size are those of that table, while D and trimming were read from the DNA. The data contain roughly 120,000 clones, 84% of them seen just once; the ten biggest clones take up 7.9%.

The sample taken for sequencing was peripheral blood. The source of this sequence is a woman of 80 years or more with active or convalescent COVID-19. The chain links TRBV6-2 or TRBV6-3 to TRBJ2-7; TRBD2 aligns across 9 bases. For the CDR3, the DNA is TGTGCCAGCAGTTACTGGGGTAGCGGGAGCTCCTACGAGCAGTACTTC. Translated: CASSYWGSGSSYEQYF.